Sequencing of this T cell receptor beta chain was carried out in a study of post-analysis software for immune sequencing data (dated by TCRdb to between 2014 and 2017). For the wider study: Relapsing-remitting, secondary progressive and progressive-relapsing multiple sclerosis were recorded as disease courses, and subtype annotation was lacking for some patients. Patient repertoires were compared against roughly 12 previously published healthy control repertoires from donors aged about 6 to 26 years. A subset of samples was prepared in parallel using single-end sample barcoding, then pooled and co-amplified after Illumina adapter ligation. The paper's findings and limits, for the study overall: Several TRBV segments, including TRBV5-6, TRBV5-1 and TRBV20-1, were significantly more frequent in patients than controls. Direct clustering with F measure showed strong co-clustering of samples prepared in the same batch, prompting a batch-effect correction. Compared with controls, multiple sclerosis patients had significantly lower normalized Chao1 diversity, a finding suggesting substantial peripheral T-cell clonal expansion. The control group was slightly older than the multiple sclerosis patient group.

Receptor amplification or capture employed PCR. This sample was sequenced with an Illumina HiSeq 2500. To reduce PCR and sequencing biases, unique molecular identifiers were built into the TCR beta cDNA libraries. Every 1 to 10 million input T cells yielded approximately 500,000 cDNA molecules, meaning each molecule approximated one T cell. The patient libraries were prepared and sequenced using the same protocol as the earlier healthy control dataset. Samples belonging to the same batch were prepared together, multiplexed and sequenced on a shared HiSeq lane. The study's processing was this. MIGEC handled the raw barcoded reads, throwing out single-read molecular identifier groups before consensus assembly and CDR3 extraction. VDJtools was used for post-analysis of the clonotype tables, and diversity was normalized by down-sampling every dataset to the size of the smallest sample. In repertoire overlap clustering, CDR3 amino acid sequences, but not nucleotide sequences, were matched to correct batch-related cross-sample contamination. The raw public data were reprocessed by TCRdb itself: fastp quality trimming at Q25, MiXCR clonotype calling, in-frame beta chains only. One record per CDR3 amino acid sequence lists the most common genes and DNA. These V and J calls rely on TCRdb rather than the paper's analysis. This sample gives roughly 800,000 distinct CDR3 sequences in total; 30% of them show up just once. The ten largest clonotypes hold under 0.7% of the sample.

A remark on this clonotype: Its antigen remains undetermined. Qualities for individual bases were not recorded, and no much larger clone is one base off.

To demonstrate the VDJtools post-analysis software, TCR beta repertoires were profiled from the peripheral blood of about 13 young patients with multiple sclerosis. The patients with multiple sclerosis were children and adolescents between roughly 6 and 17 years of age. Including cysteine and phenylalanine, the CDR3 has 17 amino acids. The DNA shown is the 51-base CDR3, in frame from base 1. After removal of 1 base from V and 1 base from J, the junction retains 9 bases not matched to a gene. The CDR1 and CDR2 encoded by the germline V gene are SGHTA and FQGNSA. The source is a girl aged 10-17 years with multiple sclerosis. Recombination linked TRBV7-2 to TRBJ1-1, with 7 bases in between that match TRBD1. What was sequenced was blood. The CDR3 region: CASSLVGGRGQNTEAFF. The DNA is as follows: TGTGCCAGCAGCTTAGTAGGGGGCAGGGGCCAGAACACTGAAGCTTTCTTT.